The 32 T cell receptor beta chains below were found in one sample sequenced in a study of T cell responses to AZD1222 COVID-19 vaccine (dated by TCRdb to the early 2020s). The time point label corresponds to: baseline before first vaccination. Libraries were built with the immunoSEQ multiplex PCR assay. What TCRdb holds here is the immuneACCESS table cut down to in-frame rearrangements. Part of the clones is not present; checked against another copy, under half of the missing clones reflect an unresolved V gene, and the others are unexplained. Recorded for this sample are over 65,000 clones; about 90% of them occurred a single time. Of the sample, roughly 7.6% is held by the ten largest clones. The sample consisted of peripheral blood, taken on day 0 of AZD1222 vaccination. Receptors originate from an adult in good health.

The J gene is TRBJ2-7, the V gene TRBV25-1; 10 nucleotides line up with TRBD2. Germline V gives CDR1 MGHDK, CDR2 SYGVNS. CDR3 size: 16 residues. Germline trimming cut 1 base from V and 5 bases from J; bases unmatched to any gene: 8. CDR3 nucleotides: TGTGCCAGCAGTGAATCGAGGACTAGCGGTCCCAACGAGCAGTACTTC. Its protein is CASSESRTSGPNEQYF.

The V and J genes are TRBV11-3 and TRBJ2-7; 7 bases align to TRBD1. Unmatched junction bases numbered 10, after V lost 5 bases and J lost 3 bases. The CDR3 is made up of 15 amino acids. Germline V CDR1 and CDR2: SGHNT, YENEEA. The CDR3 sequence: CASSHRDSPLYEQYF. The CDR3, as DNA: TGTGCCAGCAGCCACCGGGACAGCCCTCTCTACGAGCAGTACTTC. Full variable domain (remainder filled in from reference TRBV11-3 and TRBJ2-7): EAGVVQSPRYKIIEKKQPVAFWCNPISGHNTLYWYLQNLGQGPELLIRYENEEAVDDSQLPKDRFSAERLKGVDSTLKIQPAELGDSAVYLCASSHRDSPLYEQYFGPGTRLTVT.

The table lists this clone with a count of one. The rearrangement uses TRBV28 and TRBJ2-3, with TRBD2 matching over 11 bases. Per germline, CDR1 MDHEN and CDR2 SYDVKM. This CDR3 comprises 16 residues. After removal of 4 bases from V and 2 bases from J, the junction contained 5 bases not matched to a gene. In DNA, the CDR3 is TGTGCCAGCAGTTCCACGACTAGCGGGACCACAGATACGCAGTATTTT. The encoded protein is CASSSTTSGTTDTQYF.

The gene calls are TRBV5-1 and TRBJ1-1; 9 positions agree with TRBD1. The CDR3 length is 13 residues. The junction had 11 bases not matched to a gene; V was cut back by 4 bases and J by 13 bases. CDR1 is SGHRS, CDR2 YFSETQ, per germline. The CDR3 region is CASSLAGQGIVFF. Here the CDR3 DNA reads TGCGCCAGCAGCCTGGCGGGACAGGGAATTGTTTTCTTT.

This sequence joins TRBV18 and TRBJ1-2, with TRBD1 matching 7 bases. This CDR3 spans 21 amino acids. The J segment lost 8 bases and the V segment lost 3 bases, leaving 30 bases of the junction unmatched. The germline gives CDR1 KGHSH, CDR2 LQKENI. CDR3 coding DNA: TGTGCCAGCTCACCTACATCACAGGGGTCAGGTTTTATAGGGGCGTCTGGCGGCTACACCTTC. Translated: CASSPTSQGSGFIGASGGYTF.

The chain employs TRBV24-1 and TRBJ2-2; 9 bases are a match to TRBD1. V lost 2 bases and J lost 2; bases outside the gene matches: 8. Per the germline V gene, CDR1 is KGHDR and CDR2 is SFDVKD. The CDR3 loop spans 18 amino acids. CDR3 loop: CATSDSLAGQGNTGELFF. CDR3 in DNA: TGTGCCACCAGTGATTCTCTCGCGGGACAGGGAAACACCGGGGAGCTGTTTTTT.

V is TRBV29-1 and J is TRBJ2-1, with a tentative D call TRBD2 (6 bases). Germline CDR1 is SQVTM and CDR2 is ANQGSEA. This CDR3 comprises 16 residues. The germline V and J ends were trimmed by 6 bases and 7 bases, with 25 bases remaining between them. The CDR3 protein is CSVPRGSGTYGNEQFF. For the CDR3, the DNA is TGCAGCGTGCCCCGGGGGAGCGGAACCTACGGGAATGAGCAGTTCTTC.

The V and J genes are TRBV19 and TRBJ2-5; D is undetermined. Per the germline V gene, CDR1 is LNHDA and CDR2 is SQIVND (reference sequence). This CDR3 comprises 14 residues. Trimming shortened V by 4 bases and J by 4 bases, and 13 bases separated the two germline ends. The chain's CDR3 is CASSNLGWGETQYF. CDR3 nucleotide sequence: TGTGCCAGTAGTAATCTAGGATGGGGAGAGACCCAGTACTTC.

The rearrangement joins TRBV7-2 to TRBJ2-4; 7 positions agree with TRBD1. The J segment lost 0 bases and the V segment lost 1 base, leaving 3 bases of the junction unmatched. Germline CDR1 is SGHTA and CDR2 is FQGNSA. The CDR3 is 16 residues long. The chain's CDR3 is CASSLVGQLAKNIQYF. CDR3 bases: TGTGCCAGCAGCTTAGTGGGACAGCTAGCCAAAAACATTCAGTACTTC.

This sequence joins TRBV9 and TRBJ2-3, with a possible D match to TRBD2 (5 bases). With 0 bases removed from V and 0 bases from J, the gap between germline ends came to 11 bases. CDR3 length equals 16 residues. Per germline, CDR1 SGDLS and CDR2 YYNGEE. The CDR3 DNA is TGTGCCAGCAGCGTAGGAGAGGGTTCTAGCACAGATACGCAGTATTTT. Protein product: CASSVGEGSSTDTQYF.

This clone was detected once. V gene TRBV10-3 combines with J gene TRBJ2-7; perhaps TRBD1 as D (6 bases). V was shortened by 6 bases and J by 3 bases, with 15 bases between the two germline ends. The CDR3 loop spans 14 amino acids. CDR1 ENHRY and CDR2 SYGVKD come from the germline V gene. The CDR3 here is CAISSGRGDYEQYF. DNA of the CDR3: TGTGCCATCAGCTCCGGCAGGGGAGACTACGAGCAGTACTTC.

The rearrangement joins TRBV19 to TRBJ2-7; a possible D gene is TRBD1 (5 bases). CDR1 is LNHDA and CDR2 is SQIVND in the germline V gene (reference sequence). CDR3 size: 14 residues. V lost 2 bases to trimming and J lost 0 bases, with 8 bases between them. Here the CDR3 DNA reads TGTGCCAGTAGTATAAGGGGCTTCTCCTACGAGCAGTACTTC. It is translated as CASSIRGFSYEQYF. The full variable domain, completed using reference TRBV19 and TRBJ2-7, is DGGITQSPKYLFRKEGQNVTLSCEQNLNHDAMYWYRQDPGQGLRLIYYSQIVNDFQKGDIAEGYSVSREKKESFPLTVTSAQKNPTAFYLCASSIRGFSYEQYFGPGTRLTVT.

The chain combines TRBV19 with TRBJ1-1; D unclear. V gave up 5 bases and J gave up 1 base, with 17 bases separating them. The CDR3 is made up of 16 amino acids. The V gene's germline CDR1 is LNHDA and CDR2 SQIVND (reference sequence). The CDR3 sequence: CASSHSRGGGNTEAFF. CDR3 nucleotides: TGTGCCAGTAGTCACTCCCGGGGTGGAGGGAACACTGAAGCTTTCTTT.

DNA for the CDR3: TGTGCCTGGAGCCCACTAGACAGGGGGCGAGGTGAAAAACTGTTTTTT. It codes for CAWSPLDRGRGEKLFF. The rearrangement uses TRBV30 and TRBJ1-4, with 10 bases aligning to TRBD1. V shed 3 bases and J 7 bases; nucleotides not matched to a gene: 11. The germline gives CDR1 GTSNPN, CDR2 SVGIG (reference sequence). The CDR3 runs 16 residues.

V and J are TRBV27 and TRBJ1-4; D gene uncertain. The CDR3 has 17 amino acids. Germline lookup yields CDR1 MNHEY and CDR2 SMNVEV (reference sequence). V lost 3 bases to trimming and J lost 0 bases, with 14 bases between them. CDR3 nucleotide sequence: TGTGCCAGCAGTTTCGAGGTCAGGCCAACAACTAATGAAAAACTGTTTTTT. Its protein is CASSFEVRPTTNEKLFF.

The chain employs TRBV10-1 and TRBJ1-5, with 7 positions matching TRBD1. The V gene end was trimmed by 3 bases and the J gene end by 5 bases; junction bases not matched to a gene: 10. CDR1 and CDR2 from the germline V gene are WNHNN and SYGVQD (reference sequence). The CDR3 is made up of 16 amino acids. In DNA, the CDR3 is TGCGCCAGCAGTGATAGGAACAGGGGAAGGGATCAGCCCCAGCATTTT. Protein: CASSDRNRGRDQPQHF.

The gene calls are TRBV11-3 and TRBJ2-7; TRBD2 might be the D (6 bases). This CDR3 has 13 residues. Germline V gene sequence: CDR1 SGHNT, CDR2 YENEEA. Trimming cost V 3 bases and J 6 bases, with 12 bases left between them. CDR3 coding DNA: TGTGCCAGCAGCTTCACGTCCGGGGGCGAGCAGTACTTC. This codes for CASSFTSGGEQYF. The entire variable domain, with the rest obtained from reference TRBV11-3 and TRBJ2-7, is as follows: EAGVVQSPRYKIIEKKQPVAFWCNPISGHNTLYWYLQNLGQGPELLIRYENEEAVDDSQLPKDRFSAERLKGVDSTLKIQPAELGDSAVYLCASSFTSGGEQYFGPGTRLTVT.

This sequence joins TRBV6-2 or TRBV6-3 and TRBJ2-3; 7 bases are shared with TRBD1. The CDR3 is made up of 15 amino acids. The germline V gene has CDR1 MNHEY and CDR2 SVGEGT. The J segment lost 1 base and the V segment lost 6 bases, leaving 7 bases of the junction unmatched. The CDR3 bases are TGTGCCAGCAGCCCTGACAGGGATGGCACAGATACGCAGTATTTT. Translating gives CASSPDRDGTDTQYF.

This clone was observed a single time. The chain has TRBV6-9 and TRBJ1-5; D remains unclear. Looked up from germline, CDR1 is MNHGY and CDR2 is SVAAGI. V was trimmed by 4 bases and J by 3 bases, leaving 10 bases between them. This CDR3 contains 14 residues. The CDR3 loop reads CASSSVLINQPQHF. CDR3 sequence (DNA): TGTGCCAGCAGTTCCGTCCTAATCAATCAGCCCCAGCATTTT.

This clone was detected once. This chain uses TRBV5-4 with TRBJ2-2; TRBD2 aligns across 8 bases. V lost 4 bases and J lost 0; bases outside the gene matches: 11. The CDR3 length is 18 residues. Germline V CDR1 and CDR2: SGHNT, YYREEE (reference sequence). CDR3 amino acids: CASSPIRGGISNTGELFF. The CDR3 DNA reads TGTGCCAGCAGCCCTATTCGCGGGGGGATTTCGAACACCGGGGAGCTGTTTTTT.

This chain connects TRBV19 to TRBJ1-2; no reliable D call. CDR1 LNHDA and CDR2 SQIVND come from the germline V gene (reference sequence). V was pared by 11 bases and J by 3 bases, with 10 bases between. This CDR3 is 11 amino acids long. The CDR3 sequence is CAWQRHYGYTF. CDR3 coding DNA: TGTGCCTGGCAGAGACACTATGGCTACACCTTC.

This chain connects TRBV24-1 to TRBJ1-2; TRBD1 is a possible D gene (6 bases). The CDR3 has 15 amino acids. Germline CDR1 and CDR2: KGHDR and SFDVKD. V was trimmed by 4 bases and J by 8 bases, leaving 19 bases between them. The CDR3 DNA reads TGTGCCACCAGTGAGGCCGCCGGGACAATGATGGGCTACACCTTC. It yields the protein CATSEAAGTMMGYTF.

The chain recombines TRBV4-3 with TRBJ2-3; 10 nucleotides line up with TRBD2. The V segment lost 2 bases and the J segment 7 bases; nucleotides outside the gene matches: 15. The CDR3 contains 18 residues. The germline V gene encodes CDR1 LGHNA and CDR2 YSLEER. CDR3 sequence: CASSQFVLAGQVGYTQYF. The CDR3 DNA reads as TGCGCCAGCAGCCAATTTGTACTAGCGGGACAGGTGGGGTATACGCAGTATTTT.

The gene calls are TRBV19 and TRBJ2-5; 8 bases align to TRBD1. V was pared by 6 bases and J by 4 bases, with 4 bases of the junction left unmatched. CDR1 and CDR2 (germline): LNHDA, SQIVND (reference sequence). CDR3 size: 13 residues. CDR3 DNA sequence: TGTGCCAGTAGAGTAACAGGGGGAGAGACCCAGTACTTC. The encoded protein is CASRVTGGETQYF.

This chain uses TRBV30 with TRBJ1-2; the match to TRBD1 covers 9 bases. Losses at the gene ends were 0 bases for V and 8 bases for J; bases not matched to a gene: 10. Per germline, CDR1 GTSNPN and CDR2 SVGIG (reference sequence). The CDR3 runs 15 residues. Written as DNA, the CDR3 is TGTGCCTGGAGTGTCATCTATGGGACAGGGTACGGCTACACCTTC. This gives the protein CAWSVIYGTGYGYTF.

The V and J genes are TRBV7-2 and TRBJ2-3, with a weak D call TRBD2 (6 bases). Trimming took 3 bases from V and 9 from J, leaving 19 bases between them. CDR1 and CDR2 from the germline V gene are SGHTA and FQGNSA. The CDR3 runs 15 residues. CDR3 coding DNA: TGTGCCAGCAGCTTCTTAGCGGAAAACAAAAAAACGCAGTATTTT. Its protein product is CASSFLAENKKTQYF.

The chain is built from TRBV6-1 and TRBJ1-5, with D tentatively TRBD1 (6 bases). V was pared by 1 base and J by 7 bases, with 14 bases between. This CDR3 is 15 amino acids long. Germline values: CDR1 MNHNS, CDR2 SASEGT. The CDR3 bases are TGTGCCAGCAGTGAAGTGCCGGGACAAACCCAGCCCCAGCATTTT. Amino acid sequence: CASSEVPGQTQPQHF.

V gene TRBV2 combines with J gene TRBJ1-2, with D maybe TRBD1 (5 bases). The V gene lost 4 bases and the J gene lost 2 bases, with 8 bases spanning the gap. Germline V gives CDR1 SNHLY, CDR2 FYNNEI. The CDR3 totals 13 residues. CDR3 nucleotides: TGTGCCAGCAGTGTTGAGGGGAACTATGGCTACACCTTC. This sequence encodes CASSVEGNYGYTF.

The chain carries TRBV7-6 and TRBJ2-7, with unresolved D. The V end lost 4 bases, the J end lost 2 bases, and 15 bases lay between the germline ends. CDR3 size: 15 residues. Germline lookup yields CDR1 SGHVS and CDR2 FNYEAQ. This CDR3 is CASSSFRPGAYEQYF. The CDR3 DNA reads as TGTGCCAGCAGCTCCTTCAGGCCTGGGGCCTACGAGCAGTACTTC.

The sample holds one count of this clone. The J gene is TRBJ1-1, the V gene TRBV6-5; 7 bases line up with TRBD1. With V trimmed by 6 bases and J by 1 base, 5 bases remained unmatched. There are 14 residues in the CDR3. Germline values: CDR1 MNHEY, CDR2 SVGAGI. The chain's CDR3 is CASSPRGANTEAFF. CDR3 nucleotides: TGTGCCAGCAGCCCCAGGGGGGCGAACACTGAAGCTTTCTTT.

This chain uses TRBV27 with TRBJ1-2, with D tentatively TRBD1 (6 bases). Looked up from germline, CDR1 is MNHEY and CDR2 is SMNVEV (reference sequence). V was pared by 4 bases and J by 7 bases, with 19 bases between. CDR3 length equals 15 residues. CDR3 sequence: CASSSTDRIFGGYTF. CDR3 nucleotide sequence: TGTGCCAGCAGTTCGACGGACAGAATATTTGGTGGCTACACCTTC.

The chain recombines TRBV3-1 (or the pseudogene TRBV3-2) with TRBJ2-7; D call uncertain. V was cut by 1 base and J by 3 bases, with 4 bases left in between. CDR1 and CDR2 from the germline V gene are LGHDT and YNNKEL (reference sequence). The CDR3 length is 12 residues. CDR3 in amino acids: CASSQVSYEQYF. CDR3 nucleotides: TGTGCCAGCAGCCAAGTTAGCTACGAGCAGTACTTC.